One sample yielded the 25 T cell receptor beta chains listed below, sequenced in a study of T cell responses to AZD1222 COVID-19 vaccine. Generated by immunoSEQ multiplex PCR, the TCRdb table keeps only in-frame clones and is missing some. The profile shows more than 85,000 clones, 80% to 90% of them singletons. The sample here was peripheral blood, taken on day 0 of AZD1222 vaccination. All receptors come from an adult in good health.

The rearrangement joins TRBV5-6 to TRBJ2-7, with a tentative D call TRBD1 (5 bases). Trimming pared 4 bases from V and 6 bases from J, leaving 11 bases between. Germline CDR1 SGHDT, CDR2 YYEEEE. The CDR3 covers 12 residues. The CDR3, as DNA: TGTGCCAGCAGCAGCAGGGCTCGCGAGCAGTACTTC. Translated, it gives CASSSRAREQYF. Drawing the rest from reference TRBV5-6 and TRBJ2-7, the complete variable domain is DAGVTQSPTHLIKTRGQQVTLRCSPKSGHDTVSWYQQALGQGPQFIFQYYEEEERQRGNFPDRFSGHQFPNYSSELNVNALLLGDSALYLCASSSRAREQYFGPGTRLTVT.

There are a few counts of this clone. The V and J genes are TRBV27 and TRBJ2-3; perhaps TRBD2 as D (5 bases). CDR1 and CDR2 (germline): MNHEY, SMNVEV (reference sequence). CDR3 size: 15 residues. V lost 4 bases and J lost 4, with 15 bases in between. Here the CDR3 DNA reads TGTGCCAGCAGTTCCCCCGGGATGGGCGCAGATACGCAGTATTTT. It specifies CASSSPGMGADTQYF.

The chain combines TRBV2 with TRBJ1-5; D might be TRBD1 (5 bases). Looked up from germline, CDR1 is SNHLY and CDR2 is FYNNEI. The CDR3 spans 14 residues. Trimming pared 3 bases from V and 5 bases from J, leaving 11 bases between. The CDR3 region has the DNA TGTGCCAGCAGTGAGCTACAGGTTTATCAGCCCCAGCATTTT. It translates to CASSELQVYQPQHF.

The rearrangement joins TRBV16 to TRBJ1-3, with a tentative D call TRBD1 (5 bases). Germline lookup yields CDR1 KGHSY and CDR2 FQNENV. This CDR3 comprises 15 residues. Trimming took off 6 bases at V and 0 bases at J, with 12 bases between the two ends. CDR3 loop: CASSGRGSSGNTIYF. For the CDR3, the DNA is TGTGCCAGCAGTGGACGGGGGAGCTCTGGAAACACCATATATTTT.

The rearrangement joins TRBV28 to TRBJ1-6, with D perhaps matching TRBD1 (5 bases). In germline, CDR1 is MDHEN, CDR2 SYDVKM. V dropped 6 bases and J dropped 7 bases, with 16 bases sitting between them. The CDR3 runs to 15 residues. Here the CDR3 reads CASSLLRQRNSPLHF. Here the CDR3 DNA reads TGTGCCAGCAGCCTGCTGAGACAGCGAAATTCACCCCTCCACTTT. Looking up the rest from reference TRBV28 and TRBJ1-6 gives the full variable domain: DVKVTQSSRYLVKRTGEKVFLECVQDMDHENMFWYRQDPGLGLRLIYFSYDVKMKEKGDIPEGYSVSREKKERFSLILESASTNQTSMYLCASSLLRQRNSPLHFGNGTRLTVT.

CDR3 in DNA: TGTGCCAGCAGCCGGGACGGTGAGACCCAGTACTTC. Encoded protein: CASSRDGETQYF. The gene calls are TRBV6-5 and TRBJ2-5, with D tentatively TRBD1 or TRBD2 (5 bases each). The germline V gene encodes CDR1 MNHEY and CDR2 SVGAGI. The V end lost 6 bases, the J end lost 5 bases, and 10 bases lay between the germline ends. There are 12 residues in the CDR3.

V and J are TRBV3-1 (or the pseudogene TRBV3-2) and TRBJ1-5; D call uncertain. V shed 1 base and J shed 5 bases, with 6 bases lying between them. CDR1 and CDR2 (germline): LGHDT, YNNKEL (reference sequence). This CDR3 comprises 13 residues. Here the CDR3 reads CASSQGVDQPQHF. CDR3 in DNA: TGTGCCAGCAGCCAAGGGGTGGATCAGCCCCAGCATTTT.

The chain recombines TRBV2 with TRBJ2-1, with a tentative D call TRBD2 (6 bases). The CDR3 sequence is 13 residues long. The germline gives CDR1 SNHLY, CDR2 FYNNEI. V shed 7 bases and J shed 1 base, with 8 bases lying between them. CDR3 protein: CASTGESYNEQFF. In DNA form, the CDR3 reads TGTGCCAGCACGGGGGAATCCTACAATGAGCAGTTCTTC.

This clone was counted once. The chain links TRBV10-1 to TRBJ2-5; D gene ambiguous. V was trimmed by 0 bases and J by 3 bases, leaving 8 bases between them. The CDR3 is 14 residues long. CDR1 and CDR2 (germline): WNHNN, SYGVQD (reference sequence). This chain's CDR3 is CASSESSHKETQYF. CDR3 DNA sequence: TGCGCCAGCAGTGAGTCGTCCCATAAAGAGACCCAGTACTTC.

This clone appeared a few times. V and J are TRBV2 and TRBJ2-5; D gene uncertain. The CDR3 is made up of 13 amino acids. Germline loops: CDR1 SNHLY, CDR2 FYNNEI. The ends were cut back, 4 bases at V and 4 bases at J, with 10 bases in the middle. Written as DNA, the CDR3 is TGTGCCAGCAGTGTTCAAAAAACAGAGACCCAGTACTTC. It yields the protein CASSVQKTETQYF.

CDR3 bases: TGCGCCAGCAGTGATCCTCTAGCGGGAGGATTGGCGACCCAGTACTTC. It yields the protein CASSDPLAGGLATQYF. The V and J genes are TRBV10-2 and TRBJ2-5; 11 bases are shared with TRBD2. The V and J ends lost 3 bases and 7 bases, in that order; junction bases with no gene match: 10. Germline V gene data show CDR1 as WSHSY and CDR2 as SAAADI. This CDR3 has 16 amino acids.

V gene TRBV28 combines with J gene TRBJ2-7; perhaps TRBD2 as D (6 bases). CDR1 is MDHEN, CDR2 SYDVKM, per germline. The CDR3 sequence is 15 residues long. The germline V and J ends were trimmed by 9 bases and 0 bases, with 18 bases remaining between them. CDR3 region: CASVQQAGSSYEQYF. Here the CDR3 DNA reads TGTGCCAGTGTACAGCAAGCGGGTTCCTCCTACGAGCAGTACTTC.

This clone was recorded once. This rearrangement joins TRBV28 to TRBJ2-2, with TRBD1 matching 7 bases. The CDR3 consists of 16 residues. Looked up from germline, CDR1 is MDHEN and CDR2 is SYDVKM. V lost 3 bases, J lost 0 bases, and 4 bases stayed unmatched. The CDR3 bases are TGTGCCAGCAGTTTCTCCGGGACAGCGAACACCGGGGAGCTGTTTTTT. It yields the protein CASSFSGTANTGELFF.

The CDR3 protein is CASSQARGRQVNEKLFF. Here the CDR3 DNA reads TGCGCCAGCAGCCAAGCCAGGGGCCGCCAGGTTAATGAAAAACTGTTTTTT. The chain joins TRBV4-3 to TRBJ1-4; weak D call: TRBD1 (6 bases). Germline CDR1 LGHNA, CDR2 YSLEER. V lost 1 base to trimming and J lost 4 bases, with 16 bases between them. This CDR3 spans 17 amino acids.

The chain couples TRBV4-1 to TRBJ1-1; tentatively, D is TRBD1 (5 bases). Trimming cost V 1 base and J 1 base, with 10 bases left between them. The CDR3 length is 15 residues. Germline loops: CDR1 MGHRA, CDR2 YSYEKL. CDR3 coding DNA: TGCGCCAGCAGCCAAGGGTTTGGGGGGAACACTGAAGCTTTCTTT. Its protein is CASSQGFGGNTEAFF.

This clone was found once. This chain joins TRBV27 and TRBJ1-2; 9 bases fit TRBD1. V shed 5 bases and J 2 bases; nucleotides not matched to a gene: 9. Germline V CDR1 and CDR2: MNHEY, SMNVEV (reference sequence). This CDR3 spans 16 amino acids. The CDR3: CASSPRTGTGNYGYTF. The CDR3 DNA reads TGTGCCAGCAGTCCACGTACCGGGACAGGGAACTATGGCTACACCTTC.

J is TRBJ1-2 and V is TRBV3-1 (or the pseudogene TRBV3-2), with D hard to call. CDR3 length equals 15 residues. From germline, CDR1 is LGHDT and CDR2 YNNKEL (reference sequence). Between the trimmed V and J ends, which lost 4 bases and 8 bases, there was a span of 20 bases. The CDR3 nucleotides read TGTGCCAGCAGCCCGAACCCCGGGCCCTTGGGAGGCTACACCTTC. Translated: CASSPNPGPLGGYTF.

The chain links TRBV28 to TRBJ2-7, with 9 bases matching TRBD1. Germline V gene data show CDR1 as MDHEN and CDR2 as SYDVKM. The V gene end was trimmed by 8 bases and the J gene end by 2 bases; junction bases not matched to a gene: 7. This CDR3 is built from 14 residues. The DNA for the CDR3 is TGTGCCAGCCTAGAGTGGGACAGGGCCTACGAGCAGTACTTC. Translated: CASLEWDRAYEQYF.

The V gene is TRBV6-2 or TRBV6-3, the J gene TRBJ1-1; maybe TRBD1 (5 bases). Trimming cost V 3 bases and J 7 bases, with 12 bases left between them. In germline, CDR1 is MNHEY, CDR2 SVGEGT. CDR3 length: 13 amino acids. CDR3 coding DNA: TGTGCCAGCAGTTATAGGGGTTTATTTGAAGCTTTCTTT. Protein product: CASSYRGLFEAFF.

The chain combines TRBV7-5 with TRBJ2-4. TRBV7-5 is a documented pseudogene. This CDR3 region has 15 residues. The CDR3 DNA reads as TGTGCCAGAAGCTTAGTCCTCTCCGCAAAAAACATTCAGTACTTC. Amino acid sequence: CARSLVLSAKNIQYF.

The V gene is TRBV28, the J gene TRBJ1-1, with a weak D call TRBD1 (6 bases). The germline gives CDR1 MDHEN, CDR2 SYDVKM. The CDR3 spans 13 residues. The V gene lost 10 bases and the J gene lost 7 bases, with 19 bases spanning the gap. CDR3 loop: CATKDSQIGEAFF. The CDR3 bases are TGTGCCACCAAGGACAGTCAGATCGGTGAAGCTTTCTTT.

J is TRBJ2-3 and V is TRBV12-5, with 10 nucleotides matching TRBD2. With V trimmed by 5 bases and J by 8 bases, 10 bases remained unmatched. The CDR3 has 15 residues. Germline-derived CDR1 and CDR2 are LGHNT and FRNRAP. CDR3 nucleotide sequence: TGTGCTAGTGGTCCTAAGCGGGAGGGCCGCGTTACGCAGTATTTT. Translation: CASGPKREGRVTQYF. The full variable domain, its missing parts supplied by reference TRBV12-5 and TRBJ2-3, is DARVTQTPRHKVTEMGQEVTMRCQPILGHNTVFWYRQTMMQGLELLAYFRNRAPLDDSGMPKDRFSAEMPDATLATLKIQPSEPRDSAVYFCASGPKREGRVTQYFGPGTRLTVL.

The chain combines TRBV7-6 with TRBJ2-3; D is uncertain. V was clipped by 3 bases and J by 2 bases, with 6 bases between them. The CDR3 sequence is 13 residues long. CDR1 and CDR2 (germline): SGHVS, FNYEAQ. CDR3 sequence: CASSFDVTDTQYF. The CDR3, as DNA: TGTGCCAGCAGCTTCGACGTCACAGATACGCAGTATTTT.

The CDR3 bases are TGCAGCGTTGGAACAGGGTACGAGCAGTACTTC. Its protein is CSVGTGYEQYF. This chain uses TRBV29-1 with TRBJ2-7, with D possibly TRBD1 on 6 matching bases. Germline V gene lookup returns CDR1 SQVTM and CDR2 ANQGSEA. The CDR3 loop spans 11 amino acids. V lost 4 bases and J 4 bases, leaving 8 bases between the germline ends.

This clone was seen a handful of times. CDR3 DNA sequence: TGTGCCAGTTCGGACAGGGATGGTGGAAACACCATATATTTT. It specifies CASSDRDGGNTIYF. V gene TRBV9 combines with J gene TRBJ1-3; 8 positions agree with TRBD1. V shed 8 bases and J 3 bases; nucleotides not matched to a gene: 7. CDR1 is SGDLS, CDR2 YYNGEE, per germline. The CDR3 loop spans 14 amino acids. Looking up the rest from reference TRBV9 and TRBJ1-3 gives the full variable domain: DSGVTQTPKHLITATGQRVTLRCSPRSGDLSVYWYQQSLDQGLQFLIQYYNGEERAKGNILERFSAQQFPDLHSELNLSSLELGDSALYFCASSDRDGGNTIYFGEGSWLTVV.